The rows below give T cell receptor beta chains drawn from one sample of a study of cytomegalovirus exposure and HLA in healthy donors. The data were produced by immunoSEQ multiplex PCR, yet TCRdb's version contains in-frame clones alone and is incomplete. The table has approximately 180,000 clones, approximately 80% seen once. The specimen was PBMCs. The origin of the receptors is a woman aged 25 to 39 in good health and CMV-seronegative. Both conserved end residues are part of each CDR3. The order of the fields is clone size, D gene, J gene, V gene, CDR3 protein, CDR3 DNA. D genes are given only for firm matches. A clone size is listed for some rows: how often the clone was seen (once, few, many), or a class if it is expanded.

clone size: NA
D gene: NA
J gene: TRBJ2-2
V gene: TRBV7-2
CDR3 protein: CASSPLSTVNTGELFF
CDR3 DNA: TGTGCCAGCAGCCCTTTGAGCACGGTGAACACCGGGGAGCTGTTTTTT

clone size: once
D gene: NA
J gene: TRBJ1-1
V gene: TRBV4-1
CDR3 protein: CASSQVGRGSEAFF
CDR3 DNA: TGCGCCAGCAGCCAAGTTGGTAGGGGAAGTGAAGCTTTCTTT

clone size: NA
D gene: NA
J gene: TRBJ2-7
V gene: TRBV18
CDR3 protein: CASSRDSYYEQYF
CDR3 DNA: TGTGCCAGCTCCCGAGACAGTTACTACGAGCAGTACTTC

clone size: NA
D gene: TRBD1
J gene: TRBJ2-7
V gene: TRBV19
CDR3 protein: CASSMAQGRGRYEQYF
CDR3 DNA: TGTGCCAGTAGTATGGCCCAGGGCAGGGGGCGGTACGAGCAGTACTTC

clone size: NA
D gene: NA
J gene: TRBJ2-2
V gene: TRBV7-9
CDR3 protein: CASDNGGPYTGELFF
CDR3 DNA: TGTGCCAGCGACAATGGGGGCCCTTACACCGGGGAGCTGTTTTTT

clone size: NA
D gene: NA
J gene: TRBJ1-4
V gene: TRBV4-2
CDR3 protein: CASSQEEGLGGEEKLFF
CDR3 DNA: TGTGCCAGCAGCCAAGAGGAGGGTCTGGGGGGGGAGGAAAAACTGTTTTTT

clone size: NA
D gene: TRBD2
J gene: TRBJ2-1
V gene: TRBV2
CDR3 protein: CASSPIKYASGMLNEQFF
CDR3 DNA: TGTGCCAGCAGCCCAATTAAGTATGCTAGCGGTATGCTGAATGAGCAGTTCTTC

clone size: NA
D gene: NA
J gene: TRBJ2-7
V gene: TRBV5-6
CDR3 protein: CASSKEQSYEQYF
CDR3 DNA: TGTGCCAGCAGCAAGGAACAGAGCTACGAGCAGTACTTC

clone size: NA
D gene: TRBD1
J gene: TRBJ2-7
V gene: TRBV5-1
CDR3 protein: CASSLRGDRSSYEQYF
CDR3 DNA: TGCGCCAGCAGCTTGCGAGGGGACAGGTCATCCTACGAGCAGTACTTC

clone size: few
D gene: NA
J gene: TRBJ1-5
V gene: TRBV30
CDR3 protein: CAWSVRGNSNQPQHF
CDR3 DNA: TGTGCCTGGAGTGTACGGGGGAATAGCAATCAGCCCCAGCATTTT

clone size: NA
D gene: TRBD2
J gene: TRBJ2-1
V gene: TRBV6-5
CDR3 protein: CASSGLAGNNEQFF
CDR3 DNA: TGTGCCAGCAGCGGACTAGCGGGAAACAATGAGCAGTTCTTC

clone size: NA
D gene: TRBD1
J gene: TRBJ2-3
V gene: TRBV7-9
CDR3 protein: CASSPRGPDTQYF
CDR3 DNA: TGTGCCAGCAGCCCCAGGGGGCCCGATACGCAGTATTTT

clone size: NA
D gene: TRBD2
J gene: TRBJ2-7
V gene: TRBV18
CDR3 protein: CASSPRTTSRRVYEQYF
CDR3 DNA: TGTGCCAGCTCACCCCGTACGACTAGCCGGAGAGTCTACGAGCAGTACTTC

clone size: NA
D gene: NA
J gene: TRBJ1-2
V gene: TRBV2
CDR3 protein: CASSAQGLTNYGYTF
CDR3 DNA: TGTGCCAGCAGTGCGCAGGGCCTAACCAACTATGGCTACACCTTC

clone size: once
D gene: NA
J gene: TRBJ2-5
V gene: TRBV5-4
CDR3 protein: CASRAGGSGETQYF
CDR3 DNA: TGTGCCAGCCGCGCAGGCGGGTCGGGGGAGACCCAGTACTTC

clone size: NA
D gene: NA
J gene: TRBJ2-7
V gene: TRBV11-2
CDR3 protein: CASSLDRVVSYEQYF
CDR3 DNA: TGTGCCAGCAGCTTAGACAGGGTTGTGTCCTACGAGCAGTACTTC

clone size: NA
D gene: TRBD2
J gene: TRBJ2-1
V gene: TRBV12-5
CDR3 protein: CASGFPGTSGSNEQFF
CDR3 DNA: TGTGCTAGTGGTTTCCCCGGCACTAGCGGTTCGAATGAGCAGTTCTTC

clone size: NA
D gene: TRBD1
J gene: TRBJ1-2
V gene: TRBV7-8
CDR3 protein: CASSLDREPNYGYTF
CDR3 DNA: TGTGCCAGCAGCCTCGACAGGGAACCTAACTATGGCTACACCTTC

clone size: few
D gene: TRBD1
J gene: TRBJ1-4
V gene: TRBV5-1
CDR3 protein: CASSPQGANEKLFF
CDR3 DNA: TGCGCCAGCAGCCCACAGGGGGCAAATGAAAAACTGTTTTTT

clone size: once
D gene: TRBD2
J gene: TRBJ2-1
V gene: TRBV11-1
CDR3 protein: CASSPFGREGRTNEQFF
CDR3 DNA: TGTGCCAGCAGCCCTTTTGGGCGGGAGGGCCGGACCAATGAGCAGTTCTTC

clone size: once
D gene: NA
J gene: TRBJ2-1
V gene: TRBV11-2
CDR3 protein: CASKTPGNEQFF
CDR3 DNA: TGTGCCAGCAAAACCCCCGGTAATGAGCAGTTCTTC

clone size: NA
D gene: NA
J gene: TRBJ2-7
V gene: TRBV14
CDR3 protein: CASSFGQTYEQYF
CDR3 DNA: TGTGCCAGCAGCTTCGGACAGACCTACGAGCAGTACTTC